The clone carrying this T cell receptor (beta chain) was seen a few times. Antigen unknown. The data were obtained in a study of identical twins. The CDR3 sequence is 15 residues long. Trimming removed 5 bases at V and 2 bases at J, with 13 bases between. CDR1 MNHEY and CDR2 SMNVEV come from the germline V gene (reference sequence). A universal primer binding site was introduced by template switching. The final cDNA contained unique molecular identifiers. TCRdb independently ran MiXCR on the 5' RACE reads; one entry per CDR3 protein. The profile covers about 1.7 million distinct CDR3 sequences, with around 29% appearing a single time and more than 0.25% taken by the ten largest. Study-wide results and limits: Zero-insertion findings could be partly confounded by invariant cells (MAIT and iNKT cells). For monozygotic twins, models underestimated out-of-frame TCR alpha sharing. Abundant beta clonotypes from cord blood bore fewer insertions; memory repertoires lacked this pattern.

The chain uses TRBV27 and TRBJ1-5; no clear D gene. Sequencing was done on a sample of cord blood. This clonotype was sampled from a newborn girl in good health. CDR3 amino acids: CASSQSEFGNQPQHF. The CDR3, as DNA: TGTGCCAGCAGTCAATCCGAGTTCGGCAATCAGCCCCAGCATTTT.